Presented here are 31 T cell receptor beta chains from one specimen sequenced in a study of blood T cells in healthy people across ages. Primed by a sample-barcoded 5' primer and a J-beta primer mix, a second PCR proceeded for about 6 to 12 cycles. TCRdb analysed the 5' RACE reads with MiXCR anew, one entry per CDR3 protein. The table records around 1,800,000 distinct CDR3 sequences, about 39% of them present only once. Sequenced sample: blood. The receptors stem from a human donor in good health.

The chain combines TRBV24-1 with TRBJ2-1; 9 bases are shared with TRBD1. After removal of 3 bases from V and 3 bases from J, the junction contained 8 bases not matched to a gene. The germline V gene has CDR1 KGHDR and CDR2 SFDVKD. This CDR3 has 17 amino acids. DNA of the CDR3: TGTGCCACCAGTGATCCAAAACAGGGGGCCGTCTACAATGAGCAGTTCTTC. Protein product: CATSDPKQGAVYNEQFF.

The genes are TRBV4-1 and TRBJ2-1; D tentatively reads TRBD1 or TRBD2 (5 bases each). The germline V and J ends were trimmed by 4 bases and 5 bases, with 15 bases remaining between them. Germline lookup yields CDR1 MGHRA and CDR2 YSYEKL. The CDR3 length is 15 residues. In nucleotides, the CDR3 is TGCGCCAGCAGCCGAGATTGGGGGTCGGACAATGAGCAGTTCTTC. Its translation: CASSRDWGSDNEQFF.

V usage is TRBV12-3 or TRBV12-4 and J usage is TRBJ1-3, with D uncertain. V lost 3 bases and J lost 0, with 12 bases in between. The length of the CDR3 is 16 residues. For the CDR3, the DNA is TGTGCCAGCAGTTTCCGCAGTCCTAACTCTGGAAACACCATATATTTT. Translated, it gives CASSFRSPNSGNTIYF.

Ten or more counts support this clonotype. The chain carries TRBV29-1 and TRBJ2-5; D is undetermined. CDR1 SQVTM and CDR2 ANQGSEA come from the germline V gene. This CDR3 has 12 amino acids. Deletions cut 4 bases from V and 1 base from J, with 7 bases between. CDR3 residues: CSVARLQETQYF. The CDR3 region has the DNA TGCAGCGTTGCCCGACTCCAAGAGACCCAGTACTTC.

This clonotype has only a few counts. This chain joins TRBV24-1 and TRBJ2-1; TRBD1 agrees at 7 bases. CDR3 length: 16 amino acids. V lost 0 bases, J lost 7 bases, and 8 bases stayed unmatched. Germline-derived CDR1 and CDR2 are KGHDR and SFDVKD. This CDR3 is CATSDLQVTGTNEQFF. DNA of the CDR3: TGTGCCACCAGTGATTTGCAGGTGACAGGGACGAATGAGCAGTTCTTC.

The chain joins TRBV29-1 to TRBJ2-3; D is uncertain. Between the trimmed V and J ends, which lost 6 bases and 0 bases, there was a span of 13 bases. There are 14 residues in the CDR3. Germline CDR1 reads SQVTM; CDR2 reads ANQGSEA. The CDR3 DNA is TGCAGCGTAGGAATCACGGCCAGCACAGATACGCAGTATTTT. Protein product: CSVGITASTDTQYF.

The CDR3 sequence: CASSFGTMWETQFF. The CDR3 region has the DNA TGCGCCAGCAGCTTTGGGACCATGTGGGAGACCCAGTTCTTC. J is TRBJ2-1 and V is TRBV5-1, with D perhaps TRBD1 or TRBD2 (5 bases each). Germline V gene sequence: CDR1 SGHRS, CDR2 YFSETQ. The CDR3 is 14 amino acids. V shed 2 bases and J shed 13 bases, with 19 bases lying between them.

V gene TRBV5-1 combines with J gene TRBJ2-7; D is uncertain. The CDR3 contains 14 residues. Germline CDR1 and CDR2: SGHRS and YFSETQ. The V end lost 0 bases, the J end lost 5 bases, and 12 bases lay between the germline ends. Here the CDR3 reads CASSLAYPKDEQYF. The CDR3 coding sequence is TGCGCCAGCAGCTTGGCCTACCCCAAGGACGAGCAGTACTTC.

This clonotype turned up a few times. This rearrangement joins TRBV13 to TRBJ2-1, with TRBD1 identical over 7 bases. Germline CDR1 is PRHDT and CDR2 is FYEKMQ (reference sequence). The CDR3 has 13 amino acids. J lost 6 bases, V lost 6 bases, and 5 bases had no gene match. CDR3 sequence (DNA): TGTGCCAGCAGACGGACAGGTGCCAATGAGCAGTTCTTC. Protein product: CASRRTGANEQFF.

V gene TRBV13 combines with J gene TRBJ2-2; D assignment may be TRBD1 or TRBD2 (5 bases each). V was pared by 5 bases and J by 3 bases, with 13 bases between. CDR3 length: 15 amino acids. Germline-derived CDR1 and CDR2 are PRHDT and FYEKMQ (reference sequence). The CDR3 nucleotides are TGTGCCAGCAGCCCCCGGGACGGATACACCGGGGAGCTGTTTTTT. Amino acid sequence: CASSPRDGYTGELFF.

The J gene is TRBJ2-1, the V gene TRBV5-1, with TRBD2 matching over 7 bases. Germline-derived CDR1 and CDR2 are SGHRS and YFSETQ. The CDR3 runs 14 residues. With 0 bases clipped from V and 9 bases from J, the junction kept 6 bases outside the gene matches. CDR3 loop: CASSLDGTTGEQFF. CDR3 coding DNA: TGCGCCAGCAGCTTGGACGGGACTACGGGTGAGCAGTTCTTC.

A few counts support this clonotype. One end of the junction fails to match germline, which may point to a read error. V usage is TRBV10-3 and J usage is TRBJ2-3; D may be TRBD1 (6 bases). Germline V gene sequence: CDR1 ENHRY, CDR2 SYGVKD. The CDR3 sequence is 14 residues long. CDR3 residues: CAIRRQVSTDTQYF. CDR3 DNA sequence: TGTGCCATCAGAAGACAGGTCTCCACAGACACGCAGTATTTT.

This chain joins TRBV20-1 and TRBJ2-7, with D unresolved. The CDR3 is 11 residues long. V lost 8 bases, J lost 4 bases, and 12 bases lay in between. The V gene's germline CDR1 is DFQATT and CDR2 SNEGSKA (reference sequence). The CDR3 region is CSTTLGYEQYF. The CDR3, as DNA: TGCAGTACTACCCTAGGGTACGAGCAGTACTTC.

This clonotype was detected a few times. CDR3 amino acids: CASNQQGSPEPQHF. In DNA form, the CDR3 reads TGTGCCAGCAACCAACAGGGGTCACCGGAGCCCCAGCATTTT. The J gene is TRBJ1-5, the V gene TRBV12-3 or TRBV12-4; 7 bases align to TRBD1. This CDR3 contains 14 residues. The ends lost 7 bases at V and 8 bases at J; junction bases unmatched: 11.

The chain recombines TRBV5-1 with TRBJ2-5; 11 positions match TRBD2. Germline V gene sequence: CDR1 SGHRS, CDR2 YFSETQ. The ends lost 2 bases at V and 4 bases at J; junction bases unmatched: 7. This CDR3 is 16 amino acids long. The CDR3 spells CASSLEGLAVRETQYF. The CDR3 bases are TGCGCCAGCAGCTTAGAGGGACTAGCGGTTCGAGAGACCCAGTACTTC.

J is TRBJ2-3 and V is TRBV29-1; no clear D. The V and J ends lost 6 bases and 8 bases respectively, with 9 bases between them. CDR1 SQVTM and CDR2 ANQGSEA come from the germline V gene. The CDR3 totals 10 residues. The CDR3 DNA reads TGCAGCGTAGAACAGCTTACGCAGTATTTT. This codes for CSVEQLTQYF.

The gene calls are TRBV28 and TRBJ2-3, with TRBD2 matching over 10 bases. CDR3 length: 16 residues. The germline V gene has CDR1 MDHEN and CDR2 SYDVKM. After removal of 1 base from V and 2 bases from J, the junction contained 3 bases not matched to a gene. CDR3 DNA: TGTGCCAGCAGTTTATCCGGACTAGCGGACACAGATACGCAGTATTTT. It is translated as CASSLSGLADTDTQYF.

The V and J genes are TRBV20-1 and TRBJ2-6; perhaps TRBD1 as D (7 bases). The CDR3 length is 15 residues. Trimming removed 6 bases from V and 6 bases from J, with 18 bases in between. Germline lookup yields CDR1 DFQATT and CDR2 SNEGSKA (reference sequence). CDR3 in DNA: TGCAGTGCCGCCCGGAGGGGGCCTGTGGCCAACGTCCTGACTTTC. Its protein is CSAARRGPVANVLTF.

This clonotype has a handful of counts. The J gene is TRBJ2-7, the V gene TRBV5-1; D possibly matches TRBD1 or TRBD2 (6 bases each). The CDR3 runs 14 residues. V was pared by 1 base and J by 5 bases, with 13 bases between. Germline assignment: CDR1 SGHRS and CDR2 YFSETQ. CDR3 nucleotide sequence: TGCGCCAGCAGCTTGTCCGGGGGCGGCGACGAGCAGTACTTC. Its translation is CASSLSGGGDEQYF.

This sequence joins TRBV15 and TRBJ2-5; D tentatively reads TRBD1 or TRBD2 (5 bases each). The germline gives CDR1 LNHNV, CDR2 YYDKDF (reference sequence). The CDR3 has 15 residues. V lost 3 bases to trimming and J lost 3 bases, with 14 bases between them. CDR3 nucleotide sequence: TGTGCCACCAGCAGGGCGGGTGGGGGAAAAGAGACCCAGTACTTC. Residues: CATSRAGGGKETQYF.

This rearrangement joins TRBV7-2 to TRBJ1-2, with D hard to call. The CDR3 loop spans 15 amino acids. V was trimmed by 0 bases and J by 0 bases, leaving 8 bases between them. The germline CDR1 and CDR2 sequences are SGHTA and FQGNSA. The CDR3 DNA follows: TGTGCCAGCAGCTTAGCGGTCGGACCTAACTATGGCTACACCTTC. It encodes CASSLAVGPNYGYTF.

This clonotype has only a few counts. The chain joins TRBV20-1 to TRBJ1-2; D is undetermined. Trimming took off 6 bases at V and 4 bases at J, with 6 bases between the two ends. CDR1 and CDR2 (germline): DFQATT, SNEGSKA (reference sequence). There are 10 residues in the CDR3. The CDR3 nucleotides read TGCAGTGCCGAACGCTATGGCTACACCTTC. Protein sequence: CSAERYGYTF.

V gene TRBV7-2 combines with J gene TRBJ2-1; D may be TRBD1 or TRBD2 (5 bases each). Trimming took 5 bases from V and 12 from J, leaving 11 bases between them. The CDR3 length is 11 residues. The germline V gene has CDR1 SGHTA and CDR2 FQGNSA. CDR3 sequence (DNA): TGTGCCAGCAGCACACCAGGGAGGCAGTTCTTC. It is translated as CASSTPGRQFF.

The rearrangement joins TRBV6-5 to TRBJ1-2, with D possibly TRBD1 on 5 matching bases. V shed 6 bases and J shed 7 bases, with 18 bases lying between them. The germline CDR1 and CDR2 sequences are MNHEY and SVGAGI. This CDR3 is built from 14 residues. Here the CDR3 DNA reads TGTGCCAGCAGCCCCGACAGCGCTCTAACTGGCTACACCTTC. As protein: CASSPDSALTGYTF.

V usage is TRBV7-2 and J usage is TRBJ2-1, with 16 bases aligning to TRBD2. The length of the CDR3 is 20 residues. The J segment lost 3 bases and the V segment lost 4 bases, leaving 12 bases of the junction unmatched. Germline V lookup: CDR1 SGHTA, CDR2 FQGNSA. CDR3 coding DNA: TGTGCCAGCAGCTCACGCCGGGGACTAGCGGGGGGGCCGGGCTACAATGAGCAGTTCTTC. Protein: CASSSRRGLAGGPGYNEQFF. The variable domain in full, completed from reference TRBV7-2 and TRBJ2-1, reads GAGVSQSPSNKVTEKGKDVELRCDPISGHTALYWYRQSLGQGLEFLIYFQGNSAPDKSGLPSDRFSAERTGGSVSTLTIQRTQQEDSAVYLCASSSRRGLAGGPGYNEQFFGPGTRLTVL.

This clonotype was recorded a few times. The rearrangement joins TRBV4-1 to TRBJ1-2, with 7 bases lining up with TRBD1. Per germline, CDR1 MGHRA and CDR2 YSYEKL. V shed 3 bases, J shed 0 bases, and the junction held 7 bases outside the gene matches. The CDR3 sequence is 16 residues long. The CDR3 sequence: CASSQIRGQSNYGYTF. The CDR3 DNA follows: TGCGCCAGCAGCCAGATTCGGGGACAGTCTAACTATGGCTACACCTTC.

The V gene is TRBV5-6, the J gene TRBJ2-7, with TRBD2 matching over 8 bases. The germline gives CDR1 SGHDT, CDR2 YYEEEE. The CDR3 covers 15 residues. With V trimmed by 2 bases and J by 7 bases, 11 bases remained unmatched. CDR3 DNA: TGTGCCAGCAGCTTCACCGGGACTAGGATGGGTGAGCAGTACTTC. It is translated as CASSFTGTRMGEQYF. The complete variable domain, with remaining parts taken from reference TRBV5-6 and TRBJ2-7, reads DAGVTQSPTHLIKTRGQQVTLRCSPKSGHDTVSWYQQALGQGPQFIFQYYEEEERQRGNFPDRFSGHQFPNYSSELNVNALLLGDSALYLCASSFTGTRMGEQYFGPGTRLTVT.

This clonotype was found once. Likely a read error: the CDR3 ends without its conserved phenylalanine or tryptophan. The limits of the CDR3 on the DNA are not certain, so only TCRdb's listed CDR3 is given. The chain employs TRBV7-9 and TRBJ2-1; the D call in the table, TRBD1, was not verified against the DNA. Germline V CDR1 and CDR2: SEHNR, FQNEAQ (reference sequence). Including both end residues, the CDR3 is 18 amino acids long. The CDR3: CASSRPGTGPGGGYTFDS.

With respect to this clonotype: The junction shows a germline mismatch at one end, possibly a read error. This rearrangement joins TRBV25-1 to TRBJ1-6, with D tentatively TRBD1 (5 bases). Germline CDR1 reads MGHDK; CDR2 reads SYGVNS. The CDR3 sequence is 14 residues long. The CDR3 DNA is TGTGCCAGCAGCCCGGGGCGCGGTGGTTCACCCTTCCACTTT. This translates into CASSPGRGGSPFHF.

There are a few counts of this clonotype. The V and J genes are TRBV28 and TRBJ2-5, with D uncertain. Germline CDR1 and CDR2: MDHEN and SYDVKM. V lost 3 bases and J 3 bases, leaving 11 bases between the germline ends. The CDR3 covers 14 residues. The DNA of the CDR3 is TGTGCCAGCAGTTTGCGAAGACTCGAAGAGACCCAGTACTTC. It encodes CASSLRRLEETQYF. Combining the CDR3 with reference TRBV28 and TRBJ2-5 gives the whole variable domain DVKVTQSSRYLVKRTGEKVFLECVQDMDHENMFWYRQDPGLGLRLIYFSYDVKMKEKGDIPEGYSVSREKKERFSLILESASTNQTSMYLCASSLRRLEETQYFGPGTRLLVL.

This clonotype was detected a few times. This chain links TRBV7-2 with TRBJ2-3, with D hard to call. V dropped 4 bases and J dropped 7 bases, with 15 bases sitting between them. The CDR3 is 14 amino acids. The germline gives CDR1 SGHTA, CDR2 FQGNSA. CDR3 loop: CASSSLFGRYTQYF. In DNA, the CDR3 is TGTGCCAGCAGCTCCCTCTTCGGGCGGTATACGCAGTATTTT.